The 12 T cell receptor beta chains below come from one sample, sequenced in a study of blood T cell repertoires in COVID-19. Sequencing was performed with immunoSEQ multiplex PCR; in TCRdb, only in-frame clones are kept and a portion is missing. The profile shows just under 95,000 clones, roughly 80% of them singletons. Sequenced: peripheral blood. The receptors originated from a man aged 50-60 years who had recovered from COVID-19.

The CDR3 DNA reads as TGTGCCAGCAGCCAAGAACGGGGAGGATACCGGACCAATGAGCAGTTCTTC. It encodes CASSQERGGYRTNEQFF. The chain is built from TRBV3-1 (or the pseudogene TRBV3-2) and TRBJ2-1; a possible D gene is TRBD2 (6 bases). The V end was cut by 0 bases, the J end by 6 bases, with 18 bases between. Germline CDR1 reads LGHDT; CDR2 reads YNNKEL (reference sequence). The CDR3 contains 17 residues.

Of note for this clone: The sample carries other DNA sequences with the same CDR3. J is TRBJ2-3 and V is TRBV6-5; maybe TRBD2 (5 bases). The CDR3 length is 14 residues. The ends were cut back, 6 bases at V and 4 bases at J, with 14 bases in the middle. From germline, CDR1 is MNHEY and CDR2 SVGAGI. The CDR3: CASSPGIKADTQYF. The CDR3 nucleotides are TGTGCCAGCAGCCCCGGGATCAAGGCAGATACGCAGTATTTT.

The V call is TRBV10-3, the J call TRBJ1-6, with 10 bases aligning to TRBD1. The CDR3 has 17 amino acids. V was clipped by 3 bases and J by 10 bases; unmatched bases: 12. Germline CDR1 reads ENHRY; CDR2 reads SYGVKD. The CDR3, as DNA: TGTGCCATCAGTGAACTAGGACAGGGGGGGGTAGGGTCACCCCTCCACTTT. Protein sequence: CAISELGQGGVGSPLHF.

This clone was counted a few times. The genes are TRBV4-1 and TRBJ2-1, with D maybe TRBD2 (6 bases). The CDR3 loop spans 18 amino acids. Germline V lookup: CDR1 MGHRA, CDR2 YSYEKL. Trimming shortened V by 1 base and J by 0 bases, and 16 bases separated the two germline ends. Here the CDR3 reads CASSQVRAGGFSYNEQFF. CDR3 DNA: TGCGCCAGCAGCCAAGTACGGGCCGGGGGATTCTCCTACAATGAGCAGTTCTTC.

The genes are TRBV2 and TRBJ1-1; D is uncertain. The CDR3 is 13 amino acids. Trimming removed 5 bases from V and 8 bases from J, with 15 bases in between. Germline values: CDR1 SNHLY, CDR2 FYNNEI. For the CDR3, the DNA is TGTGCCAGCAGTTCACCTCGAGCCGGGGAAGCTTTCTTT. It yields the protein CASSSPRAGEAFF.

This clone was seen only once. V gene TRBV10-3 combines with J gene TRBJ2-2, with TRBD2 as a possible D gene (5 bases). Germline CDR1 and CDR2: ENHRY and SYGVKD. This CDR3 region has 15 residues. V was trimmed by 3 bases and J by 0 bases, leaving 8 bases between them. This CDR3 reads CAISDGVANTGELFF. The CDR3 region has the DNA TGTGCCATCAGTGACGGGGTTGCGAACACCGGGGAGCTGTTTTTT.

The V call is TRBV20-1, the J call TRBJ2-7; D remains unclear. The CDR3 spans 11 residues. CDR1 DFQATT and CDR2 SNEGSKA come from the germline V gene (reference sequence). V was shortened by 4 bases and J by 2 bases, with 6 bases between the two germline ends. DNA for the CDR3: TGCAGTGCTACGAGTGCCTACGAGCAGTACTTC. It yields the protein CSATSAYEQYF.

The V and J genes are TRBV5-6 and TRBJ2-7, with 8 nucleotides matching TRBD2. Germline V lookup: CDR1 SGHDT, CDR2 YYEEEE. The CDR3 is made up of 14 amino acids. The ends lost 2 bases at V and 3 bases at J; junction bases unmatched: 4. The CDR3 nucleotides are TGTGCCAGCAGCTTATACCGGGAGGGCTACGAGCAGTACTTC. Amino acids: CASSLYREGYEQYF.

The gene calls are TRBV10-1 and TRBJ2-2; D is possibly TRBD2 (6 bases). The CDR3 sequence is 18 residues long. The V gene's germline CDR1 is WNHNN and CDR2 SYGVQD (reference sequence). The germline V and J ends were trimmed by 4 bases and 4 bases, with 22 bases remaining between them. Here the CDR3 reads CASSGLAGTPVGTGELFF. CDR3 nucleotide sequence: TGCGCCAGCAGTGGTTTGGCCGGGACTCCGGTCGGCACCGGGGAGCTGTTTTTT.

The V and J genes are TRBV12-3 or TRBV12-4 and TRBJ2-7; D gene unclear. With 5 bases removed from V and 4 bases from J, the gap between germline ends came to 6 bases. This CDR3 is 11 amino acids long. CDR3 in amino acids: CASSNKYEQYF. Here the CDR3 DNA reads TGTGCCAGCAGTAACAAATACGAGCAGTACTTC.

This clone appeared a few times. The rearrangement joins TRBV18 to TRBJ1-1; D remains ambiguous. V was pared by 2 bases and J by 3 bases, with 16 bases between. Germline V CDR1 and CDR2: KGHSH, LQKENI. This CDR3 spans 16 amino acids. The CDR3 region has the DNA TGTGCCAGCTCACCATTCTTAGATAGGGAGGACACTGAAGCTTTCTTT. Amino acids: CASSPFLDREDTEAFF.

The chain uses TRBV5-4 and TRBJ1-3, with 7 bases lining up with TRBD1. Germline values: CDR1 SGHNT, CDR2 YYREEE (reference sequence). After removal of 0 bases from V and 4 bases from J, the junction contained 4 bases not matched to a gene. This CDR3 region has 15 residues. The CDR3 region is CASSLEGARGNTIYF. Written as DNA, the CDR3 is TGTGCCAGCAGCTTGGAGGGGGCGCGAGGAAACACCATATATTTT.